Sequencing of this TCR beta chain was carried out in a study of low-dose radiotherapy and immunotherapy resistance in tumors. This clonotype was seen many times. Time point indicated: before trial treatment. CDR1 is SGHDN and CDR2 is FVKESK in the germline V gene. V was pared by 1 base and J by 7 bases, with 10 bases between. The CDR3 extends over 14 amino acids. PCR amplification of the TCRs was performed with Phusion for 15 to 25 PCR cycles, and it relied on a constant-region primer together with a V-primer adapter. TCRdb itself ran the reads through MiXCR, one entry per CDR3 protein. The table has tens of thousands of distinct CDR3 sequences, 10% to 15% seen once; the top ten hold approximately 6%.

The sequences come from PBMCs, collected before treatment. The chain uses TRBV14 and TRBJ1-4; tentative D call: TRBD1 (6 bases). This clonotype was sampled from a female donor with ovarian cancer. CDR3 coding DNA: TGTGCCAGCAGCCAAGGAGCGGGGGCTGAAAAACTGTTTTTT. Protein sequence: CASSQGAGAEKLFF.